Following are 7 T cell receptor beta chains from one sample sequenced in a study of post-analysis software for immune sequencing data. Study-level results: Roughly five TRBV segments were more frequent in patients than controls; TRBV5-6, TRBV5-1 and TRBV20-1 belonged to this group.

Their target antigens are unknown. Prepared TCR beta cDNA libraries contained unique molecular identifiers. TCRdb used MiXCR to reprocess the PCR reads, holding one entry per CDR3 protein. This table has fewer than 850,000 distinct CDR3 sequences, 30% appearing once. Sequencing input: blood. The receptors were sampled from a girl aged 10-17 years with multiple sclerosis.

This clonotype has more than one count but fewer than ten. Written as DNA, the CDR3 is TGTGCCAGCAGCGTCGGGACAGGGGGTGGCTACACCTTC. This translates into CASSVGTGGGYTF. This chain uses TRBV9 with TRBJ1-2; 11 nucleotides agree with TRBD1. The CDR3 extends over 13 amino acids. The junction had 1 base not matched to a gene; V was cut back by 2 bases and J by 7 bases. Germline V lookup: CDR1 SGDLS, CDR2 YYNGEE.

This sequence joins TRBV20-1 and TRBJ2-3, with D maybe TRBD2 (6 bases). CDR1 and CDR2 (germline): DFQATT, SNEGSKA (reference sequence). V gave up 3 bases and J gave up 0 bases, with 16 bases separating them. This CDR3 comprises 16 residues. The CDR3 DNA sequence: TGCAGTGCTAGCGGAATACCCGGGAGAAGCACAGATACGCAGTATTTT. Translating gives CSASGIPGRSTDTQYF.

This sequence joins TRBV6-6 and TRBJ1-5, with 8 bases matching TRBD1. Germline lookup yields CDR1 MNHNY and CDR2 SVGAGI (reference sequence). V shed 6 bases and J 2 bases; nucleotides not matched to a gene: 3. The CDR3 spans 14 residues. The CDR3 protein is CASRPGGGNQPQHF. The CDR3 region has the DNA TGTGCCAGCAGGCCAGGGGGCGGCAATCAGCCCCAGCATTTT.

This clonotype was observed many times. The rearrangement uses TRBV5-5 and TRBJ1-2, with a weak D call TRBD1 (5 bases). CDR1 is SGHKS, CDR2 YYEKEE, per germline (reference sequence). This CDR3 region has 13 residues. V dropped 3 bases and J dropped 5 bases, with 11 bases sitting between them. The CDR3 DNA is TGTGCCAGCAGCTCCCAGGGTCGATATGGCTACACCTTC. As protein: CASSSQGRYGYTF.

V usage is TRBV12-3 or TRBV12-4 and J usage is TRBJ2-5; maybe TRBD1 (6 bases). The CDR3 loop spans 15 amino acids. V was clipped by 2 bases and J by 5 bases, with 15 bases between them. For the CDR3, the DNA is TGTGCCAGCAGTTTATCGGACAGAGAAGGGGAGACCCAGTACTTC. Its translation: CASSLSDREGETQYF.

This clonotype was counted a few times. The CDR3 nucleotides read TGCAGTGTTCGTCCGGCTAGCACAGATACGCAGTATTTT. Amino acids: CSVRPASTDTQYF. This chain uses TRBV20-1 with TRBJ2-3; D unresolved. The CDR3 has 13 residues. Trimming removed 7 bases from V and 0 bases from J, with 11 bases in between. CDR1 is DFQATT, CDR2 SNEGSKA, per germline (reference sequence).

The chain uses TRBV7-9 and TRBJ1-4; tentatively, D is TRBD1 (6 bases). Germline V gene lookup returns CDR1 SEHNR and CDR2 FQNEAQ (reference sequence). The V end was cut by 0 bases, the J end by 5 bases, with 10 bases between. The CDR3 spans 15 residues. Written as DNA, the CDR3 is TGTGCCAGCAGCTTAGCGGCAGGGGTAAATGAAAAACTGTTTTTT. This codes for CASSLAAGVNEKLFF.